This record looks at one T cell receptor beta chain sequence and its context. This receptor's antigen is unknown. The sample holds no much larger clone one base away, and base qualities are not on file. TCRbeta CDR3 sequencing was performed on sorted unstimulated T cells and on proliferating T cells recovered from mixed lymphocyte reactions. Fresh whole blood from more than 8 HLA-typed healthy donors was used as the source from which PBMCs were isolated. To map where alloreactive clones came from, CD4+ non-regulatory T cells in the unstimulated state were FACS-sorted. This entry is derived from a study of siplizumab effects on memory and regulatory T cells (dated by TCRdb to between 2018 and 2021). Turning to the overall study: The effect of the anti-CD2 antibody siplizumab on alloreactive T-cell subsets was examined in allogeneic mixed lymphocyte reactions constructed from human PBMCs. The investigation overall reported the following: Because sequences at frequencies below about 10^-5 were poorly captured, only a minor fraction of alloreactive clones could be mapped back to unstimulated subsets. Among mappable alloreactive CD4+ clones, the Treg-derived fraction averaged approximately 72% with siplizumab versus around 27% in control reactions. Whether proliferating Tregs from siplizumab cultures were suppressive was not functionally confirmed. For roughly 80-97% of proliferating CD4+ or CD8+ clones, no naive or memory phenotype could be assigned. Unstimulated naive T cells appeared more diverse than memory T cells, and naive cells seemed to contribute substantially to the alloresponse. The cumulative frequency of alloreactive sequences that could be traced back to unstimulated CD4+ memory T cells was significantly reduced by siplizumab.

The CDR3 sequence holds 14 residues, the cysteine and phenylalanine included. Of the read, only the CDR3 DNA is kept; its 42 bases are in frame from base 1. V loses 1 base of germline sequence and J loses 3 bases, and the interval between the two ends is 10 bases. The germline V gene (reference sequence) supplies CDR1 LNHDA and CDR2 SQIVND. The library was prepared using the immunoSEQ multiplex PCR assay. Some 1.1 x 10^5 TCR templates per sample were assayed on the deep sequencing platform. Genomic DNA extracted from sorted T cells was the material used for TCRbeta CDR3 sequencing. Concerning the study's data processing: The R programming language was used for clonal analysis of TCRbeta CDR3 data. Comparing unstimulated samples against CFSE-low samples taken after the reaction was how alloreactive CD4+ and CD8+ clones were defined. Alloreactive CD4+ clones were assigned to regulatory or non-regulatory origin by matching sequences to sorted unstimulated Treg and non-Treg repertoires. The clones in this table, taken by TCRdb from immuneACCESS, are in-frame only. Not every clone is retained; where verified, under half of the shortfall comes from an unresolved V gene, and the cause of the rest is unknown. Clone size and V and J calls were adopted from that table, with D and trimming inferred from the DNA. The sample table records under 100,000 clones; 90% to 95% of these occur just once. 1% to 1.5% of the sample rests with the top ten.

This receptor was identified in a human donor in good health. The receptor chain draws on TRBV19 and TRBJ2-7; TRBD2 is a possible D gene, resting on 6 matching bases. The sequencing sample was made of non-Treg CD4+ T cells sorted from blood. In light of the paper, this sample's cell subset or site label describes: FACS-sorted unstimulated CD4+ non-regulatory T cells. CDR3 reads: CASSIAGAHYEQYF. The bases read TGTGCCAGTAGTATAGCGGGAGCTCACTACGAGCAGTACTTC.